Below are 8 T cell receptor beta chains sequenced from a single sample in a study of technical replicates of blood from a handful of donors. Repertoires were generated with immunoSEQ multiplex PCR, while TCRdb's copy carries only in-frame clones and drops some. The sample lists about 80,000 clones; 90% to 95% were seen once. The sequencing sample was made of T cells isolated from PBMCs. Receptors were obtained from a human donor in good health.

This rearrangement joins TRBV23-1 to TRBJ2-1, with D unclear. TRBV23-1 is known as an ORF, though its function is uncertain. Trimming took off 11 bases at V and 8 bases at J, with 13 bases between the two ends. CDR3 length equals 11 residues. CDR3 amino acids: CALLDCHEQFF. The DNA of the CDR3 is TGCGCCCTCCTCGACTGCCATGAGCAGTTCTTC.

V and J are TRBV11-2 and TRBJ2-1; TRBD2 agrees at 7 bases. The CDR3 consists of 16 residues. V shed 0 bases, J shed 2 bases, and the junction held 4 bases outside the gene matches. Germline CDR1 is SGHAT and CDR2 is FQNNGV. The CDR3 reads CASSLEAGAAYNEQFF. For the CDR3, the DNA is TGTGCCAGCAGCTTAGAGGCGGGAGCGGCCTACAATGAGCAGTTCTTC. The complete variable domain, with remaining parts taken from reference TRBV11-2 and TRBJ2-1, reads EAGVAQSPRYKIIEKRQSVAFWCNPISGHATLYWYQQILGQGPKLLIQFQNNGVVDDSQLPKDRFSAERLKGVDSTLKIQPAKLEDSAVYLCASSLEAGAAYNEQFFGPGTRLTVL.

V is TRBV27 and J is TRBJ2-2, with D possibly matching TRBD2 (5 bases). CDR1 is MNHEY and CDR2 is SMNVEV in the germline V gene (reference sequence). The CDR3 consists of 14 residues. V shed 3 bases and J shed 4 bases, with 9 bases lying between them. Here the CDR3 reads CASSFRLTTGELFF. CDR3 bases: TGTGCCAGCAGTTTCAGACTAACCACCGGGGAGCTGTTTTTT.

The rearrangement joins TRBV7-6 to TRBJ2-1; 9 nucleotides agree with TRBD2. Germline trimming cut 5 bases from V and 4 bases from J; bases unmatched to any gene: 6. This CDR3 is built from 15 residues. Germline-derived CDR1 and CDR2 are SGHVS and FNYEAQ. The CDR3 nucleotides read TGTGCCAGCAGCCGGCCGACTAGCGGTTACAATGAGCAGTTCTTC. Protein product: CASSRPTSGYNEQFF.

The chain recombines TRBV10-2 with TRBJ2-1, with D possibly being TRBD1 (5 bases). V was clipped by 9 bases and J by 8 bases, with 20 bases between them. The CDR3 runs 14 residues. Germline CDR1 WSHSY, CDR2 SAAADI. This CDR3 is CASQPDSRSDEQFF. CDR3 DNA: TGCGCCAGTCAACCAGACAGTCGGTCGGATGAGCAGTTCTTC.

The rearrangement links TRBV5-8 to TRBJ2-7; D uncertain. Trimming stripped 3 bases from V and 5 bases from J, with 6 bases between. The germline V gene encodes CDR1 SGHTS and CDR2 YDEGEE. This CDR3 contains 11 residues. CDR3 protein: CASSSGDEQYF. The CDR3 DNA is TGTGCCAGCAGCTCAGGTGACGAGCAGTACTTC.

This clone occurred once. The chain joins TRBV18 to TRBJ2-1; D may be TRBD2 (5 bases). The CDR3 runs to 14 residues. The V gene lost 5 bases and the J gene lost 0 bases, with 8 bases spanning the gap. Germline CDR1 KGHSH, CDR2 LQKENI. CDR3 DNA: TGTGCCAGCTCATTAGAGGGCTCCTACAATGAGCAGTTCTTC. This sequence encodes CASSLEGSYNEQFF.

The chain carries TRBV5-4 and TRBJ2-1, with a tentative D call TRBD2 (7 bases). The V and J ends lost 0 bases and 3 bases respectively, with 16 bases between them. This CDR3 has 17 residues. Germline assignment: CDR1 SGHNT and CDR2 YYREEE (reference sequence). The CDR3 is CASSLAGRGAVYNEQFF. The CDR3 DNA reads as TGTGCCAGCAGCTTGGCGGGGAGGGGGGCGGTCTACAATGAGCAGTTCTTC. Variable domain in full (rest from reference TRBV5-4 and TRBJ2-1): ETGVTQSPTHLIKTRGQQVTLRCSSQSGHNTVSWYQQALGQGPQFIFQYYREEENGRGNFPPRFSGLQFPNYSSELNVNALELDDSALYLCASSLAGRGAVYNEQFFGPGTRLTVL.